The T cell receptor beta chain under discussion was sequenced for a study of cytomegalovirus exposure and HLA in healthy donors. Findings and caveats of the study: According to an earlier analysis, most TCR beta V segments yielded productive rearrangements about 90% or about 30% of the time.

This clone appeared a single time. What it recognizes is unknown. In germline, CDR1 is LGHNA, CDR2 YNFKEQ. V was shortened by 6 bases and J by 5 bases, with 13 bases between the two germline ends. The CDR3 loop spans 13 amino acids. The primer mix had 60 Vbeta and 13 Jbeta primers. Only in-frame clones appear in the TCRdb table, and some are missing; sequencing was by immunoSEQ multiplex PCR. The repertoire consists of approximately 120,000 clones, with over 60% occurring once and the leading ten covering roughly 13%. This rearrangement joins TRBV4-2 to TRBJ1-1; a possible D gene is TRBD1 (5 bases). Input material: PBMCs. The receptor was isolated from a woman between 40 and 55 years old in good health and CMV-seropositive. The CDR3 DNA follows: TGTGCCAGCAGTATGAGCGGGGCAACTGAAGCTTTCTTT. It is translated as CASSMSGATEAFF.